This T cell receptor beta chain was sequenced during a study of cytomegalovirus exposure and HLA in healthy donors. Study-wide findings and caveats: Within the 120 or so validation repertoires, first-cohort TCR clusters tended to co-occur, according to a later analysis. The classifier reportedly diagnosed cytomegalovirus status with high sensitivity and specificity.

About this clone: Its antigen is still unknown.

This CDR3 comprises 14 residues. The table came from immunoSEQ multiplex PCR; TCRdb's copy has only in-frame clones and leaves some out. The sample yields around 150,000 clones, around 90% seen once. The chain links TRBV7-5 to TRBJ2-7; the D call in the table, TRBD2, was not verified against the DNA. TRBV7-5 is deemed a pseudogene. The sample taken for sequencing was PBMCs. The sequence came from a young woman in good health and CMV-seropositive. The CDR3 bases are TGTGCCAGAAGCTTAGAACTAGCCTCCTACGAGCAGTACTTC. As protein: CARSLELASYEQYF.